The clone carrying this T cell receptor (beta chain) was seen just once. The CDR3 covers 14 residues. Looked up from germline, CDR1 is SGHVS and CDR2 is FNYEAQ. Trimming stripped 3 bases from V and 6 bases from J, with 13 bases between. This sample is part of a study of blood T cell repertoires in COVID-19. Study summary: The cDNA or gDNA used as material had been derived from T cells, B-cell-depleted T cells, or PBMCs.

Repertoires were generated with immunoSEQ multiplex PCR, while TCRdb's copy carries only in-frame clones and drops some. The table shows around 70,000 clones, with less than 85% occurring only once. The material sequenced was peripheral blood. The sequence derives from a man aged 60 to 69 with acute or convalescent COVID-19. The chain is built from TRBV7-6 and TRBJ2-3; D remains ambiguous. CDR3 amino acids: CASSLGASSDTQYF. The CDR3 nucleotides read TGTGCCAGCAGCTTGGGCGCCAGTTCCGATACGCAGTATTTT.